This TCR beta chain emerged from a study of cytomegalovirus exposure and HLA in healthy donors. PCR primers comprised 60 Vbeta and 13 Jbeta primers. Assay: immunoSEQ multiplex PCR; the TCRdb copy retains only in-frame clones and omits some. The sample gives approximately 110,000 clones, 76% of which show up once; 7.7% is in the top ten. CDR3 length equals 14 residues. Trimming cost V 8 bases and J 7 bases; bases outside gene matches: 13. Germline CDR1 and CDR2: SNHLY and FYNNEI. What was sequenced was PBMCs. The TCR was taken from a woman aged 45-59 years in good health and CMV-seropositive. The chain carries TRBV2 and TRBJ2-7, with 8 bases matching TRBD2. This CDR3 reads CASGRAGGPLEQYF. The CDR3 DNA sequence: TGTGCCAGCGGTCGGGCGGGAGGCCCGCTGGAGCAGTACTTC.